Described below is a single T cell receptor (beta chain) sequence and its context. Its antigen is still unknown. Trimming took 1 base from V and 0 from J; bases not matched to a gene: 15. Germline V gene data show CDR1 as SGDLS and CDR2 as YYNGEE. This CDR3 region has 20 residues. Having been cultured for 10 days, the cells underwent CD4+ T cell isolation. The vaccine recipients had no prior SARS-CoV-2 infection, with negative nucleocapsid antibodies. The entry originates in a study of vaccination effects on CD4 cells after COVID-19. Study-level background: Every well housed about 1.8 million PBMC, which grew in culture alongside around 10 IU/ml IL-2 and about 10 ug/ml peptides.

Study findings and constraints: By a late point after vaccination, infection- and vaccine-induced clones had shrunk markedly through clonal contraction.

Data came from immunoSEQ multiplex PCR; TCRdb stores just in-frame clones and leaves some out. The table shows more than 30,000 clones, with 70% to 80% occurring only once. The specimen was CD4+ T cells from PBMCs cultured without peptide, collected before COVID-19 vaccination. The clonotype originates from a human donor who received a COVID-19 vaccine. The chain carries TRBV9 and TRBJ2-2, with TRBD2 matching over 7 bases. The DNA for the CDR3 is TGTGCCAGCAGCGTATCCCTCAGCGGGAACGGGTACGCGAACACCGGGGAGCTGTTTTTT. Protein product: CASSVSLSGNGYANTGELFF.